These 6 T cell receptor beta chains were all obtained from the same sample, sequenced in a study of OX40 agonist ivuxolimab in advanced cancers. Sequenced by immunoSEQ multiplex PCR; TCRdb stores in-frame clones only, minus some. The table has about 94,000 clones, roughly 91% seen once. The source was CD4+ or CD8+ T cells sorted from blood, collected in a trial of the OX40 agonist ivuxolimab. The receptor source for this set is an adult with an advanced solid tumor such as melanoma, head and neck, liver or kidney cancer.

This clone occurred a few times. The chain employs TRBV11-2 and TRBJ2-2; D is unclear. Trimming removed 5 bases at V and 4 bases at J, with 14 bases between. Germline CDR1 SGHAT, CDR2 FQNNGV. The CDR3 extends over 15 amino acids. The CDR3 DNA reads TGTGCCAGCAGCCATCTGGACGGTGCCACCGGGGAGCTGTTTTTT. Amino acids: CASSHLDGATGELFF. The full variable domain, rest sourced from reference TRBV11-2 and TRBJ2-2, is EAGVAQSPRYKIIEKRQSVAFWCNPISGHATLYWYQQILGQGPKLLIQFQNNGVVDDSQLPKDRFSAERLKGVDSTLKIQPAKLEDSAVYLCASSHLDGATGELFFGEGSRLTVL.

V usage is TRBV18 and J usage is TRBJ1-2; possibly TRBD1 for D (6 bases). V lost 3 bases and J lost 4, with 18 bases in between. Germline V gene sequence: CDR1 KGHSH, CDR2 LQKENI. This CDR3 is 16 amino acids long. The chain's CDR3 is CASSPGQLLLSYGYTF. In DNA form, the CDR3 reads TGTGCCAGCTCACCGGGACAACTACTCCTTTCCTATGGCTACACCTTC. The complete variable domain, with remaining parts taken from reference TRBV18 and TRBJ1-2, reads NAGVMQNPRHLVRRRGQEARLRCSPMKGHSHVYWYRQLPEEGLKFMVYLQKENIIDESGMPKERFSAEFPKEGPSILRIQQVVRGDSAAYFCASSPGQLLLSYGYTFGSGTRLTVV.

The DNA for the CDR3 is TGTGCCAGCAGCCAAGTGAATACGCAGTATTTT. Translation gives CASSQVNTQYF. J is TRBJ2-3 and V is TRBV14, with D unclear. The germline gives CDR1 SGHDN, CDR2 FVKESK. V lost 1 base, J lost 7 bases, and 3 bases lay in between. The CDR3 consists of 11 residues.

The chain employs TRBV7-9 and TRBJ2-4; no clear D gene. From germline, CDR1 is SEHNR and CDR2 FQNEAQ (reference sequence). The CDR3 runs 11 residues. V dropped 4 bases and J dropped 5 bases, with 3 bases sitting between them. As DNA, the CDR3 is TGTGCCAGCAGCTCGGAAAACATTCAGTACTTC. It translates to CASSSENIQYF.

There are a few counts of this clone. The chain carries TRBV7-2 and TRBJ1-5; 10 bases are shared with TRBD1. Germline V CDR1 and CDR2: SGHTA, FQGNSA. This CDR3 has 15 residues. Trimming took 5 bases from V and 4 from J; bases not matched to a gene: 5. CDR3 protein: CASSTGTGENQPQHF. The CDR3 DNA follows: TGTGCCAGCAGCACGGGGACAGGGGAGAATCAGCCCCAGCATTTT. Together with reference TRBV7-2 and TRBJ1-5, the CDR3 gives the full variable domain: GAGVSQSPSNKVTEKGKDVELRCDPISGHTALYWYRQSLGQGLEFLIYFQGNSAPDKSGLPSDRFSAERTGGSVSTLTIQRTQQEDSAVYLCASSTGTGENQPQHFGDGTRLSIL.

The chain links TRBV7-8 to TRBJ1-1, with a weak D call TRBD1 (6 bases). This CDR3 has 17 amino acids. V dropped 4 bases and J dropped 0 bases, with 18 bases sitting between them. Germline V gene sequence: CDR1 SGHVS, CDR2 FQNEAQ. The CDR3 sequence is CASSSLGGGGLNTEAFF. The CDR3 DNA reads as TGTGCCAGCAGCTCCCTAGGAGGGGGTGGGCTGAACACTGAAGCTTTCTTT.